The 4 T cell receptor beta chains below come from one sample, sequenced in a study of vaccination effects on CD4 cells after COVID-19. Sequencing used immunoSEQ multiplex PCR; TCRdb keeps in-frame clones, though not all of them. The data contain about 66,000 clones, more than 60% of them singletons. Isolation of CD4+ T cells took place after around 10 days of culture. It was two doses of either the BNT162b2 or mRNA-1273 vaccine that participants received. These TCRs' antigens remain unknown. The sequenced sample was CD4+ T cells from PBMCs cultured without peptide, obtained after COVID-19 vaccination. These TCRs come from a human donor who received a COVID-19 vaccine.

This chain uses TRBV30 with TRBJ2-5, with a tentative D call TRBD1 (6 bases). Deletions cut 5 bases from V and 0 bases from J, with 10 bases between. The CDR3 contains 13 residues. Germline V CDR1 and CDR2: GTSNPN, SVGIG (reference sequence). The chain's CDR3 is CAWQGQYQETQYF. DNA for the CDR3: TGTGCCTGGCAAGGACAGTACCAAGAGACCCAGTACTTC.

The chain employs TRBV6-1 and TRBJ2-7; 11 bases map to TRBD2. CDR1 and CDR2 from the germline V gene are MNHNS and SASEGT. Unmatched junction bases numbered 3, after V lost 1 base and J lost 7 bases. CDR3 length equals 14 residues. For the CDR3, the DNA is TGTGCCAGCAGTGAAGGACTAGCGGGGTATGAGCAGTACGTC. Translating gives CASSEGLAGYEQYV.

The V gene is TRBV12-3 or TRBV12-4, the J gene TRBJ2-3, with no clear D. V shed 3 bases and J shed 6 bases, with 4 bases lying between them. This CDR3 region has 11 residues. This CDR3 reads CASSFWDTQYF. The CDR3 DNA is TGTGCCAGCAGTTTTTGGGATACGCAGTATTTT.

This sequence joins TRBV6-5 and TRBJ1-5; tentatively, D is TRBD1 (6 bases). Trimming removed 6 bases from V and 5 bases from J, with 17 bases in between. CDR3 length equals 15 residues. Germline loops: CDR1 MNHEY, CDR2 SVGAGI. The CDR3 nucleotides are TGTGCCAGCAGACGAAAGGCAGGGGTGGATCAGCCCCAGCATTTT. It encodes CASRRKAGVDQPQHF.